Each of the 5 T cell receptor beta chains below was sequenced from the same sample in a study of OX40 agonist ivuxolimab in advanced cancers. Clones were read by immunoSEQ multiplex PCR, and TCRdb kept only the in-frame ones, dropping some. The top ten clones hold around 1.5% of a sample with around 62,000 clones, roughly 88% of them seen once. Here the sequenced sample was CD4+ or CD8+ T cells sorted from blood, taken in a trial of the OX40 agonist ivuxolimab. The receptors shown here come from an adult with an advanced solid tumor such as melanoma, head and neck, liver or kidney cancer.

The CDR3 region is CASSLVPGSGELFF. In DNA form, the CDR3 reads TGTGCCAGCAGCTTAGTTCCTGGGTCCGGGGAGCTGTTTTTT. J is TRBJ2-2 and V is TRBV7-6, with no clear D. Germline CDR1 SGHVS, CDR2 FNYEAQ. V dropped 1 base and J dropped 6 bases, with 9 bases sitting between them. This CDR3 is built from 14 residues.

V gene TRBV28 combines with J gene TRBJ1-4; D ambiguous. The germline CDR1 and CDR2 sequences are MDHEN and SYDVKM. The CDR3 extends over 15 amino acids. Trimming took 4 bases from V and 0 from J, leaving 9 bases between them. CDR3 sequence reads: CASSSPGTTNEKLFF. Written as DNA, the CDR3 is TGTGCCAGCAGTTCCCCCGGGACAACTAATGAAAAACTGTTTTTT.

The V call is TRBV6-1, the J call TRBJ1-4; 7 nucleotides agree with TRBD1. This CDR3 is built from 15 residues. V trimming: 6 bases; J trimming: 4 bases; junction bases outside the gene matches: 8. Germline V lookup: CDR1 MNHNS, CDR2 SASEGT. As DNA, the CDR3 is TGTGCCAGCAGCTGGGGGGACAGAAATAATGAAAAACTGTTTTTT. Protein sequence: CASSWGDRNNEKLFF.

The V call is TRBV30, the J call TRBJ2-5; no definite D call. CDR3 length: 13 residues. Germline CDR1 is GTSNPN and CDR2 is SVGIG (reference sequence). V lost 0 bases to trimming and J lost 3 bases, with 8 bases between them. The CDR3 sequence: CAWSVQSEETQYF. The CDR3 DNA sequence: TGTGCCTGGAGTGTACAAAGCGAAGAGACCCAGTACTTC.

The V gene is TRBV5-1, the J gene TRBJ2-7, with unresolved D. In germline, CDR1 is SGHRS, CDR2 YFSETQ. The V gene lost 1 base and the J gene lost 1 base, with 9 bases spanning the gap. The CDR3 sequence is 14 residues long. Written as DNA, the CDR3 is TGCGCCAGCAGCTTGTTGCCTGTATCCTACGAGCAGTACTTC. Protein product: CASSLLPVSYEQYF. The whole variable domain, remainder taken from reference TRBV5-1 and TRBJ2-7, is KAGVTQTPRYLIKTRGQQVTLSCSPISGHRSVSWYQQTPGQGLQFLFEYFSETQRNKGNFPGRFSGRQFSNSRSEMNVSTLELGDSALYLCASSLLPVSYEQYFGPGTRLTVT.